The source of this TCR beta chain is a study of T cells after posttransplantation cyclophosphamide. Cyclophosphamide on days +3 and +4 followed busulfan-fludarabine conditioning and a marrow graft. Assay: immunoSEQ multiplex PCR; the TCRdb copy retains only in-frame clones and omits some. Among 2,000 or so clones listed, around 85% were seen once. This clone has more than one count but fewer than ten. The CDR3 extends over 15 amino acids. Germline V gene lookup returns CDR1 SGDLS and CDR2 YYNGEE. V dropped 0 bases and J dropped 2 bases, with 9 bases sitting between them. Sequences were derived from CD8+ T cells sorted from blood, sampled 350 to 380 days after allogeneic stem cell transplant with posttransplant cyclophosphamide. This clonotype was obtained from a male patient aged 45-60 years who received an allogeneic stem cell transplant from a related donor and was CMV-positive. Some T cells may be supplied by the graft donor. The chain employs TRBV9 and TRBJ1-3, with D possibly TRBD1 on 5 matching bases. The CDR3 is CASSVGQGPGNTIYF. The DNA for the CDR3 is TGTGCCAGCAGCGTAGGCCAGGGTCCTGGAAACACCATATATTTT.